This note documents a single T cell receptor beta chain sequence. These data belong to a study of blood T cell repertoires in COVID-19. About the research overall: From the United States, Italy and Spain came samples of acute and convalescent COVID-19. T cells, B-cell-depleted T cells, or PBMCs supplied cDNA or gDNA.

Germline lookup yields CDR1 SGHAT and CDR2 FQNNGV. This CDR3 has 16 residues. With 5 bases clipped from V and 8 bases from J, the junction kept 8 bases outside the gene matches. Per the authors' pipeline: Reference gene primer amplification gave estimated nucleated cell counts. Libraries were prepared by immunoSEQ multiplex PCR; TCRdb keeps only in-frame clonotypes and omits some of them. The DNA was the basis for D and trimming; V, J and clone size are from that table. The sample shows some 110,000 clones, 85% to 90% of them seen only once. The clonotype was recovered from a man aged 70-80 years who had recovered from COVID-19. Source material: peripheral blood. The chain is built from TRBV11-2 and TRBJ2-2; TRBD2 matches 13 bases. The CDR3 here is CASSGTSGRAGGELFF. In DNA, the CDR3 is TGTGCCAGCAGCGGTACTAGCGGGAGGGCAGGTGGGGAGCTGTTTTTT.